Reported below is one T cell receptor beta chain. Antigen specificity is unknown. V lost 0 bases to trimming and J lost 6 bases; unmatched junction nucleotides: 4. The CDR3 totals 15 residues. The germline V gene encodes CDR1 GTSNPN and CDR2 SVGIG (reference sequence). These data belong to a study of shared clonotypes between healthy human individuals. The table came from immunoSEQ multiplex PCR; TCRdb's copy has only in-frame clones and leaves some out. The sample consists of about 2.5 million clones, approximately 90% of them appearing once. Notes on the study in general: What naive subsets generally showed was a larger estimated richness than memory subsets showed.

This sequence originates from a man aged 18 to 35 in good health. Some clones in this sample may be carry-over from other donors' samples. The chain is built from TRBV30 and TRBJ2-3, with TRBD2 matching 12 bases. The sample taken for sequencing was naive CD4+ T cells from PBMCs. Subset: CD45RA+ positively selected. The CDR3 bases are TGTGCCTGGAGTGTACTAGCGGGAGGTATCGATACGCAGTATTTT. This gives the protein CAWSVLAGGIDTQYF.